A selection of T cell receptor beta chains follows, all from one sample in a study of T cells in Graves' hyperthyroidism and ophthalmopathy. One entry per CDR3 protein, called by TCRdb with MiXCR from the multiplex PCR reads. In the table there are fewer than 550,000 distinct CDR3 sequences, 15% to 18% of which are singletons. The sample consisted of blood. The receptors stem from a woman aged 18-29 years with Graves' hyperthyroidism. Each CDR3 is given with its conserved first and last residue. A D gene is named only where the DNA matches it firmly. Size tells how often a clone was seen (once, few, many) or the class of an expanded clone, and some rows leave it out.

V: TRBV4-1; size: once; D: TRBD2; J: TRBJ2-1; DNA: TGCGCCAGCAGCCAAGATATGGGACTAGCGGCCAATGAGCAGTTCTTC; CDR3: CASSQDMGLAANEQFF
V: TRBV6-1; size: many; D: TRBD1; J: TRBJ1-2; DNA: TGTGCCAGCAGAAGACAGGGGGCGGATGGCTACACCTTC; CDR3: CASRRQGADGYTF
V: TRBV2; size: many; D: -; J: TRBJ2-1; DNA: TGTGCCAGCAGTGAGTGGGTGAGCTCCTACAATGAGCAGTTCTTC; CDR3: CASSEWVSSYNEQFF
V: TRBV7-3; size: -; D: -; J: TRBJ1-1; DNA: TGTGCCAGCAGCGCCCAACCGGGAACTGAAGCTTTCTTT; CDR3: CASSAQPGTEAFF
V: TRBV5-1; size: -; D: TRBD2; J: TRBJ2-7; DNA: TGCGCCAGCAGCTTAGCGGCGGGAGCCTCCTACGAGCAGTACTTC; CDR3: CASSLAAGASYEQYF
V: TRBV28; size: many; D: TRBD1; J: TRBJ2-2; DNA: TGTGCCAGCAGCCTCCACACGACAGGGTTCGACACCGGGGAGCTGTTTTTT; CDR3: CASSLHTTGFDTGELFF
V: TRBV4-1; size: -; D: -; J: TRBJ2-1; DNA: TGCGCCAGCAGCCAAGGGAGCGGCAACAATGAGCAGTTCTTC; CDR3: CASSQGSGNNEQFF
V: TRBV20-1; size: few; D: -; J: TRBJ2-7; DNA: TGCAGTGCTAGAGACCCAATCTTAGCGGTCGAGCAGTACTTC; CDR3: CSARDPILAVEQYF
V: TRBV13; size: -; D: -; J: TRBJ2-5; DNA: TGTGCCAGCAGCTTAGAACGGGAACAAGAGACCCAGTACTTC; CDR3: CASSLEREQETQYF
V: TRBV4-1; size: many; D: -; J: TRBJ2-7; DNA: TGCGCCAGCAGCGCGCGTGATACCTACGAGCAGTACTTC; CDR3: CASSARDTYEQYF
V: TRBV12-3/TRBV12-4; size: -; D: TRBD2; J: TRBJ2-3; DNA: TGTGCCAGCAGTGAGACGGGGGGGGGCACAGATACGCAGTATTTT; CDR3: CASSETGGGTDTQYF